This T cell receptor (beta chain) came from a study of OX40 agonist ivuxolimab in advanced cancers. With respect to the entire study: Ivuxolimab was an agonistic, fully human IgG2 monoclonal antibody directed against OX40 (CD134), a costimulatory receptor. The purpose of peripheral TCRbeta sequencing was to test whether ivuxolimab changed TCR sequence diversity and led to clonal T-cell expansion. Three dose-escalation patients achieved partial responses, one with hepatocellular carcinoma and two with cutaneous melanoma. The paper describes the monotherapy dose-escalation part (N of about 52 patients) of the phase I trial of ivuxolimab. Patients were allowed to have had prior anti-PD-1, anti-PD-L1 or anti-CTLA-4 therapy, and around two fifths of the dose-escalation patients had been treated with checkpoint inhibitors. A male proportion of around 81% and a mean age of 60 years, ranging from about 23 to 90, were recorded for the dose-escalation cohort. Among the roughly 50 dose-escalation patients, some 20 had hepatocellular carcinoma, 15 melanoma, 9 renal cell carcinoma and 9 head and neck cancer. Intravenous ivuxolimab was administered to patients every 2 weeks at six dose levels: 0.01, 0.1, 0.3, 1.5, 3 and 10 mg/kg.

Patients with a history of autoimmune disease or receiving systemic immunosuppression were excluded from the trial. Peripheral blood for TCR sequencing was collected from all dose cohorts at baseline, on cycle 4 day 1, and on cycle 7 day 1. The samples were taken from a phase I, first-in-human, multicenter, open-label dose-escalation trial of ivuxolimab. Adults with locally advanced or metastatic melanoma, renal cell, hepatocellular, or head and neck squamous cell carcinoma were enrolled in the trial. Before TCR sequencing, CD4+ and CD8+ T cells were separately sorted from peripheral blood. This clone was observed once. No cognate antigen has been identified for it. Per-base quality was not reported, and no clone a single base away is much larger than it. From the germline V gene, CDR1 is MDHEN and CDR2 is SYDVKM. V lost 4 bases and J lost 5 bases; the stretch between them is 5 bases long. The CDR3 sequence holds 12 residues, the cysteine and phenylalanine included. CDR3 DNA only is kept here, 36 bases in frame from base 1.

The investigation overall reported the following: After ivuxolimab, expanded clones were on average more numerous among CD8+ T cells than among CD4+ T cells. The antigen specificity of the peripheral T cells that underwent clonal expansion was not determined. Partial responders in the 0.1-3.0 mg/kg groups had among the lowest normalized peripheral clonal expansion, especially among CD8+ T cells. Low levels of normalized T-cell clonal expansion were also shown by some nonresponding patients. Clonal expansion of both CD4+ and CD8+ blood T cells was observed from baseline to week 6 at doses 0.1 to 3.0 mg/kg.

Genomic DNA was extracted from sorted cells for sequencing of the TCRbeta CDR3 region. TCRbeta CDR3 regions were sequenced using the immunoSEQ Assay. This is the immuneACCESS table as TCRdb keeps it, with only in-frame sequences that have V and J called. A part of the clones is gone; compared with another copy, unresolved V genes explain less than half, and the rest is unexplained. In all, the sample holds 65,000 to 70,000 clones, and 80% to 90% of those were seen once. More than 5.5% of the sample lies in the top ten. The chain joins TRBV28 to TRBJ2-2; a confident D gene designation cannot be given. This specimen was CD4+ or CD8+ T cells sorted from blood, taken in a trial of the OX40 agonist ivuxolimab. The origin of this receptor is an adult with an advanced solid tumor such as melanoma, head and neck, liver or kidney cancer. The CDR3 corresponds to CASSSQTGELFF. The nucleotide sequence reads as follows: TGTGCCAGCAGTTCCCAGACCGGGGAGCTGTTTTTT.